The text below deals with one T cell receptor beta chain. The antigen remains undetermined. Sequencing targeted expressed TCRB transcripts, as all isolated RNA had been reverse transcribed. Here immunoSEQ multiplex PCR was the method, and the copy in TCRdb shows in-frame clones only, minus some. This repertoire shows 250,000 or so clones, about 15% found once; its top ten account for about 0.02%. Sorting gave populations that all exceeded 95% purity. The sample is drawn from a study of beta chain features in type 1 diabetes. Study-wide background: Sorted cells, 107,917,701 in number, were examined across all samples.

Germline trimming cut 4 bases from V and 1 base from J; bases unmatched to any gene: 5. CDR1 SGHNT and CDR2 YYREEE come from the germline V gene (reference sequence). This CDR3 has 14 amino acids. Points from the study as a whole: Naive, central memory and regulatory TCRB repertoires appeared more similar among patients than healthy donors. In all four CD4+ subsets, TCRB CDR3 length was significantly, moderately reduced in type 1 diabetes. PCR might pick shorter templates more often, in the same way for patients and controls.

This TCR was sampled from a young man with type 1 diabetes. The sequencing sample was made of naive CD4+ T cells from blood. The V and J genes are TRBV5-4 and TRBJ2-7, with TRBD2 identical over 7 bases. The CDR3 spells CASSLGGVSYEQYF. The DNA for the CDR3 is TGTGCCAGCAGCCTTGGGGGGGTATCCTACGAGCAGTACTTC.